This T cell receptor beta chain was identified in a study of T cells in Graves' hyperthyroidism and ophthalmopathy. This clonotype was recorded many times. The antigen is unknown. The CDR3 regions of TCR beta were amplified from RNA transcripts. First-round RT-PCR of the TCR CDR3 relied on the HTBI primer set. TCRdb independently ran MiXCR on the multiplex PCR reads; one entry per CDR3 protein. The data hold more than 500,000 distinct CDR3 sequences, with roughly 15% observed a single time. Exclusion followed for patients with uncontrolled infection, other autoimmune disease, pregnancy or lactation. Study results and limitations: Expanded thyroid clonotypes (above 0.001) were mostly also found in blood.

Germline-derived CDR1 and CDR2 are SGHRS and YFSETQ. CDR3 length equals 17 residues. With 4 bases clipped from V and 4 bases from J, the junction kept 13 bases outside the gene matches. Sequenced sample: blood. The V gene is TRBV5-1, the J gene TRBJ2-7, with 11 bases lining up with TRBD2. The sequence was obtained from a woman in her twenties or thirties with Graves' hyperthyroidism. The CDR3 is CASSGVPGTSGRYEQYF. Written as DNA, the CDR3 is TGCGCCAGCAGCGGAGTCCCCGGGACTAGCGGACGTTACGAGCAGTACTTC.